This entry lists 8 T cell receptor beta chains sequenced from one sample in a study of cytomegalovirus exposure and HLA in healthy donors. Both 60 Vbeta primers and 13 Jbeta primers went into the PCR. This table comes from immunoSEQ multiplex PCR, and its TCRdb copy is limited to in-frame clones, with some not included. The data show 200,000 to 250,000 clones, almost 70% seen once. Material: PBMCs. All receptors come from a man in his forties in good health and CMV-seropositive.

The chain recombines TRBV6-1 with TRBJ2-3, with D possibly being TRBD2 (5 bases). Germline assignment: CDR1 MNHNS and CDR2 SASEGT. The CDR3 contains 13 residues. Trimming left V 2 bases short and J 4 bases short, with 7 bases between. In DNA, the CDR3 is TGTGCCAGCAGTGAAAGGGAGCCAGATACGCAGTATTTT. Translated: CASSEREPDTQYF.

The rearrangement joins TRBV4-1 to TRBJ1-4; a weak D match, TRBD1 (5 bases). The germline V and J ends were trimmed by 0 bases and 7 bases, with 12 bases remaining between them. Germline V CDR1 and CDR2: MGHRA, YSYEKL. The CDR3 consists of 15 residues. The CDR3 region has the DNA TGCGCCAGCAGCCAAGATGTAAGGGGCAGTGAAAAACTGTTTTTT. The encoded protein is CASSQDVRGSEKLFF.

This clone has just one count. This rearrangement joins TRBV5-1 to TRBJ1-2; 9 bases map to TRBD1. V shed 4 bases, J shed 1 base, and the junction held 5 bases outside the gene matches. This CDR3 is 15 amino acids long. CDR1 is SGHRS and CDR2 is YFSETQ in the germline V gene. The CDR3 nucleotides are TGCGCCAGCAGCACCGGGACAGGGCTTAACTATGGCTACACCTTC. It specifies CASSTGTGLNYGYTF.

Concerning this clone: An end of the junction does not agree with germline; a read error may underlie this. The CDR3 coding sequence is TGCGCGGAGGGCCAAGGGACCGATGAGCAGTTCTTC. Encoded protein: CAEGQGTDEQFF. The V gene is TRBV19, the J gene TRBJ2-1; tentatively, D is TRBD2 (6 bases). The CDR3 is made up of 12 amino acids. Germline-derived CDR1 and CDR2 are LNHDA and SQIVND (reference sequence).

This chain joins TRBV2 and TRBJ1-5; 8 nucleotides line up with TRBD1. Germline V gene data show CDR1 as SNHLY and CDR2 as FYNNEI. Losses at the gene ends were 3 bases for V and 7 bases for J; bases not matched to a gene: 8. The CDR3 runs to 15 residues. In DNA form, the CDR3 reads TGTGCCAGCAGTGATTCAGGGGGCAGGCAGCAGCCCCAGCATTTT. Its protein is CASSDSGGRQQPQHF.

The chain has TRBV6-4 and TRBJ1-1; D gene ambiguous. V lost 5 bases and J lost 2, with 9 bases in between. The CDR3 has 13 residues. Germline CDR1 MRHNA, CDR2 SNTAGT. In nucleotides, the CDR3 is TGTGCCAGCAGTTTCTACTTTAACACTGAAGCTTTCTTT. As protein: CASSFYFNTEAFF.

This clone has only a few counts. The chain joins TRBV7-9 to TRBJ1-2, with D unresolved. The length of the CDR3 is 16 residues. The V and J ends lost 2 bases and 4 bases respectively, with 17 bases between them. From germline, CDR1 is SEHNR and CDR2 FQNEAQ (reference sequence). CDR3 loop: CASSLHLGSEGYGYTF. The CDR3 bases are TGTGCCAGCAGCTTACATCTGGGGTCCGAGGGCTATGGCTACACCTTC.

CDR3 sequence reads: CASSLEGGRGEAFF. The CDR3 DNA sequence: TGCGCCAGCAGCTTGGAAGGGGGACGGGGTGAAGCTTTCTTT. J is TRBJ1-1 and V is TRBV5-1; possibly TRBD1 for D (6 bases). Per germline, CDR1 SGHRS and CDR2 YFSETQ. The CDR3 length is 14 residues. Trimming stripped 0 bases from V and 7 bases from J, with 13 bases between.